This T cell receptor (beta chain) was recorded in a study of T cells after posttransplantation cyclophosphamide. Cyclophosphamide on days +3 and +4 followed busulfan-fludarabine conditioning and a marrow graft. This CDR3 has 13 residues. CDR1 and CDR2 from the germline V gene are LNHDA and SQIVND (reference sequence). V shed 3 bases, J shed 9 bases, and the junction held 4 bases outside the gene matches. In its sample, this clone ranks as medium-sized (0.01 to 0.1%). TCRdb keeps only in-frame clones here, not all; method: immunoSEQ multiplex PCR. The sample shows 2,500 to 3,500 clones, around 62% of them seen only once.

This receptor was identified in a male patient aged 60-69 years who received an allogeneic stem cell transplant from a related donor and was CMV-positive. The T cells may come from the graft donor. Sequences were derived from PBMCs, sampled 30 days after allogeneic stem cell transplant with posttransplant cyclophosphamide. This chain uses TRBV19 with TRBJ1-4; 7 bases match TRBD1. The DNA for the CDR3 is TGTGCCAGTAGTATGACAGGGTTGAAAAAACTGTTTTTT. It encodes CASSMTGLKKLFF.